A single sample gave rise to the 24 T cell receptor beta chains below, sequenced in a study of T cell responses to AZD1222 COVID-19 vaccine. Generated by immunoSEQ multiplex PCR, the TCRdb table keeps only in-frame clones and is missing some. This table has 150,000 or so clones, less than 90% appearing once. The input for sequencing was peripheral blood, taken on day 0 of MenACWY control vaccination. The receptors come from an adult in good health.

The chain links TRBV28 to TRBJ1-1, with unresolved D. There are 12 residues in the CDR3. Between the trimmed V and J ends, which lost 4 bases and 8 bases, there was a span of 11 bases. Germline V gene lookup returns CDR1 MDHEN and CDR2 SYDVKM. The CDR3 reads CASSYAEVEAFF. The CDR3 DNA follows: TGTGCCAGCAGTTATGCAGAGGTGGAAGCTTTCTTT.

This chain links TRBV30 with TRBJ1-2; 10 nucleotides align to TRBD1. The CDR3 contains 15 residues. Trimming cost V 0 bases and J 6 bases; bases outside gene matches: 7. Germline CDR1 is GTSNPN and CDR2 is SVGIG (reference sequence). CDR3 region: CAWSVQRTGGHGYTF. The CDR3, as DNA: TGTGCCTGGAGTGTACAAAGGACAGGGGGGCATGGCTACACCTTC.

J is TRBJ1-5 and V is TRBV2; the D gene is possibly TRBD1 (5 bases). CDR1 is SNHLY and CDR2 is FYNNEI in the germline V gene. The CDR3 is 15 residues long. The ends were cut back, 3 bases at V and 2 bases at J, with 11 bases in the middle. CDR3 sequence (DNA): TGTGCCAGCAGTGAGGGTCTGGGGGGCAATCAGCCCCAGCATTTT. Its translation: CASSEGLGGNQPQHF.

V usage is TRBV5-1 and J usage is TRBJ2-2; TRBD2 matches at 8 bases. The ends lost 7 bases at V and 4 bases at J; junction bases unmatched: 3. This CDR3 is 13 amino acids long. Germline V gives CDR1 SGHRS, CDR2 YFSETQ. This chain's CDR3 is CASSAGGTGELFF. The CDR3 coding sequence is TGCGCCAGCTCTGCGGGGGGCACCGGGGAGCTGTTTTTT.

This sequence joins TRBV4-1 and TRBJ1-1; weak D call: TRBD1 (5 bases). This CDR3 region has 14 residues. Germline CDR1 is MGHRA and CDR2 is YSYEKL. V lost 4 bases and J lost 7, with 16 bases in between. The CDR3 loop is CASSRHEGTNEAFF. Written as DNA, the CDR3 is TGCGCCAGCAGCCGTCATGAGGGGACGAATGAAGCTTTCTTT.

V usage is TRBV6-2 or TRBV6-3 and J usage is TRBJ2-7; TRBD1 is a possible D gene (6 bases). This CDR3 has 15 amino acids. Per germline, CDR1 MNHEY and CDR2 SVGEGT. The ends were cut back, 5 bases at V and 0 bases at J, with 14 bases in the middle. The CDR3 DNA reads TGTGCCAGCAGTCAGACAGGAGTTGGCTCCTACGAGCAGTACGTC. As protein: CASSQTGVGSYEQYV.

V usage is TRBV5-1 and J usage is TRBJ1-1, with TRBD1 identical over 7 bases. Trimming at V came to 3 bases and at J to 1 base, leaving 6 bases not matched to a gene. The germline CDR1 and CDR2 sequences are SGHRS and YFSETQ. The CDR3 is 15 amino acids. In DNA, the CDR3 is TGCGCCAGCAGCTACCTGGGACAGCAGAACACTGAAGCTTTCTTT. Its translation is CASSYLGQQNTEAFF.

Many counts were recorded for this clone. V is TRBV19 and J is TRBJ2-7; 9 bases match TRBD1. V lost 5 bases to trimming and J lost 0 bases; unmatched junction nucleotides: 5. This CDR3 has 15 amino acids. Germline V gives CDR1 LNHDA, CDR2 SQIVND (reference sequence). The CDR3: CASSWGQGSSYEQYF. DNA for the CDR3: TGTGCCAGTAGTTGGGGACAGGGAAGCTCCTACGAGCAGTACTTC.

This sequence joins TRBV28 and TRBJ1-2, with TRBD1 identical over 7 bases. The germline V gene has CDR1 MDHEN and CDR2 SYDVKM. This CDR3 has 14 residues. Losses at the gene ends were 6 bases for V and 7 bases for J; bases not matched to a gene: 11. The CDR3 loop reads CASRGTGVSRGYTF. The CDR3 nucleotides read TGTGCCAGCAGGGGAACAGGGGTTTCCCGTGGCTACACCTTC.

The genes are TRBV5-1 and TRBJ1-3, with 7 bases identical to TRBD1. CDR3 length equals 15 residues. Trimming at V came to 0 bases and at J to 2 bases, leaving 2 bases not matched to a gene. Per the germline V gene, CDR1 is SGHRS and CDR2 is YFSETQ. The CDR3 loop reads CASSLGRGAGNTIYF. DNA for the CDR3: TGCGCCAGCAGCTTGGGCAGGGGGGCTGGAAACACCATATATTTT.

The chain couples TRBV5-1 to TRBJ2-3; D gene uncertain. V lost 0 bases and J lost 4, with 12 bases in between. The germline V gene has CDR1 SGHRS and CDR2 YFSETQ. The CDR3 is 15 residues long. The CDR3 region is CASSLGSTSADTQYF. CDR3 bases: TGCGCCAGCAGCTTGGGGTCGACTTCGGCAGATACGCAGTATTTT.

This chain joins TRBV5-6 and TRBJ2-5, with D possibly matching TRBD2 (6 bases). CDR3 length: 13 amino acids. Germline V gene data show CDR1 as SGHDT and CDR2 as YYEEEE. Trimming removed 2 bases at V and 4 bases at J, with 9 bases between. This CDR3 is CASSLGRGETQYF. CDR3 sequence (DNA): TGTGCCAGCAGCTTAGGGCGGGGAGAGACCCAGTACTTC.

The chain has TRBV29-1 and TRBJ1-1, with D possibly matching TRBD1 (5 bases). CDR3 length: 12 amino acids. The V gene's germline CDR1 is SQVTM and CDR2 ANQGSEA. V was cut by 7 bases and J by 8 bases, with 17 bases left in between. The CDR3 is CSAGTYVAEAFF. In DNA, the CDR3 is TGCAGCGCAGGGACGTACGTCGCCGAAGCTTTCTTT.

J is TRBJ1-2 and V is TRBV5-1; the D gene is possibly TRBD1 (6 bases). The ends were cut back, 1 base at V and 7 bases at J, with 20 bases in the middle. Germline values: CDR1 SGHRS, CDR2 YFSETQ. The CDR3 contains 16 residues. CDR3 residues: CASSLTGNQRWSGYTF. The CDR3 DNA reads as TGCGCCAGCAGCTTGACAGGGAACCAAAGGTGGTCTGGCTACACCTTC.

In this sample, this clone turned up a few times. The rearrangement uses TRBV12-3 or TRBV12-4 and TRBJ2-2; 8 positions agree with TRBD2. The CDR3 totals 13 residues. This chain's CDR3 is CAHPTSATGELFF. CDR3 DNA sequence: TGTGCACACCCGACTAGCGCCACCGGGGAGCTGTTTTTT.

The chain carries TRBV24-1 and TRBJ1-2, with D unclear. V lost 2 bases to trimming and J lost 9 bases, with 24 bases between them. The CDR3 runs to 17 residues. CDR1 and CDR2 from the germline V gene are KGHDR and SFDVKD. CDR3 protein: CATSDSRANAWKERYTF. Written as DNA, the CDR3 is TGTGCCACCAGTGATTCCCGGGCCAACGCCTGGAAGGAACGCTACACCTTC.

CDR3 nucleotides: TGCGCCAGCAGCTTCGGCAGGGGGCGGCTTTGGGCTGAAGCTTTCTTT. It specifies CASSFGRGRLWAEAFF. V is TRBV5-1 and J is TRBJ1-1; 8 bases line up with TRBD1. Germline CDR1 SGHRS, CDR2 YFSETQ. The CDR3 has 16 residues. Losses at the gene ends were 2 bases for V and 6 bases for J; bases not matched to a gene: 12.

This chain connects TRBV9 to TRBJ2-3; a weak D match, TRBD1 (5 bases). The germline CDR1 and CDR2 sequences are SGDLS and YYNGEE. Trimming took 0 bases from V and 0 from J, leaving 11 bases between them. This CDR3 has 16 residues. This CDR3 is CASSVGQQVSTDTQYF. The CDR3 DNA sequence: TGTGCCAGCAGCGTAGGACAGCAAGTTAGCACAGATACGCAGTATTTT.

This chain joins TRBV27 and TRBJ1-1, with D possibly TRBD1 on 6 matching bases. From germline, CDR1 is MNHEY and CDR2 SMNVEV (reference sequence). The V end lost 0 bases, the J end lost 7 bases, and 15 bases lay between the germline ends. The CDR3 length is 15 residues. CDR3 amino acids: CASSLSGGGLREAFF. In DNA form, the CDR3 reads TGTGCCAGCAGTTTATCGGGGGGGGGCCTCCGTGAAGCTTTCTTT.

The chain has TRBV2 and TRBJ1-3; 7 nucleotides line up with TRBD1. CDR3 length equals 15 residues. Germline V gives CDR1 SNHLY, CDR2 FYNNEI. Trimming at V came to 4 bases and at J to 0 bases, leaving 3 bases not matched to a gene. For the CDR3, the DNA is TGTGCCAGCAGTGTGACAGGGATCTCTGGAAACACCATATATTTT. Translation gives CASSVTGISGNTIYF.

This clone has more than one count but fewer than ten. This chain uses TRBV6-2 or TRBV6-3 with TRBJ2-1; the D gene is possibly TRBD1 (5 bases). CDR1 is MNHEY, CDR2 SVGEGT, per germline. The V gene lost 7 bases and the J gene lost 3 bases, with 10 bases spanning the gap. This CDR3 region has 13 residues. CDR3 sequence (DNA): TGTGCCAGCACCCCGACAGACTACAATGAGCAGTTCTTC. Translating it yields CASTPTDYNEQFF.

The J gene is TRBJ2-3, the V gene TRBV27; D is undetermined. This CDR3 is built from 13 residues. Looked up from germline, CDR1 is MNHEY and CDR2 is SMNVEV (reference sequence). V was pared by 5 bases and J by 2 bases, with 8 bases between. The CDR3 nucleotides are TGTGCCAGCAGTCGGCTCCCCACAGATACGCAGTATTTT. This translates into CASSRLPTDTQYF.

The chain links TRBV28 to TRBJ1-5; D remains ambiguous. Germline V CDR1 and CDR2: MDHEN, SYDVKM. V shed 1 base and J shed 0 bases, with 10 bases lying between them. The CDR3 loop spans 16 amino acids. CDR3 sequence reads: CASSLSVGFSNQPQHF. CDR3 nucleotides: TGTGCCAGCAGTTTATCGGTGGGGTTTAGCAATCAGCCCCAGCATTTT.

This clone was observed a few times. The rearrangement uses TRBV19 and TRBJ2-1, with D perhaps matching TRBD2 (6 bases). CDR1 is LNHDA, CDR2 SQIVND, per germline (reference sequence). The ends were cut back, 4 bases at V and 5 bases at J, with 12 bases in the middle. This CDR3 is built from 14 residues. The CDR3 nucleotides read TGTGCCAGTAGTACGCGGGAAAAGAACAATGAGCAGTTCTTC. Amino acids: CASSTREKNNEQFF.